The rows below give T cell receptor beta chains drawn from one sample of a study of blood T cell repertoires in COVID-19. Assay: immunoSEQ multiplex PCR; the TCRdb copy retains only in-frame clones and omits some. The sample records 150,000 to 180,000 clones, around 80% being singletons. Sequenced: peripheral blood. These receptors were obtained from a man in his 60s with acute or convalescent COVID-19. Both conserved end residues are part of each CDR3. Each record gives: V gene, J gene, CDR3 protein.

V gene: TRBV7-9; J gene: TRBJ2-1; CDR3 protein: CASSTDRTSFYNEQFF
V gene: TRBV4-2; J gene: TRBJ1-6; CDR3 protein: CASSQDRAIGSPLHF
V gene: TRBV5-4; J gene: TRBJ2-7; CDR3 protein: CASSWVGGASGEQYF
V gene: TRBV28; J gene: TRBJ2-7; CDR3 protein: CASSSPAGGGGGQYF
V gene: TRBV29-1; J gene: TRBJ2-3; CDR3 protein: CSVIILAGVENTQYF
V gene: TRBV10-3; J gene: TRBJ2-3; CDR3 protein: CASPGLAGEELTDTQYF
V gene: TRBV5-6; J gene: TRBJ1-2; CDR3 protein: CASSSPDREGYTF
V gene: TRBV6-5; J gene: TRBJ2-2; CDR3 protein: CASSRRTSGNGELFF
V gene: TRBV5-1; J gene: TRBJ1-4; CDR3 protein: CASSADRANEKLFF
V gene: TRBV10-2; J gene: TRBJ2-2; CDR3 protein: CASSEFFIGELFF
V gene: TRBV29-1; J gene: TRBJ1-2; CDR3 protein: CSVVREGLSYGYTF
V gene: TRBV6-6; J gene: TRBJ2-1; CDR3 protein: CASSQNRGSYNEQFF
V gene: TRBV28; J gene: TRBJ2-1; CDR3 protein: CASSSLGGLASNEQFF
V gene: TRBV5-4; J gene: TRBJ2-1; CDR3 protein: CASRASGREVFNEQFF
V gene: TRBV27; J gene: TRBJ2-2; CDR3 protein: CASKAPLAGTGELFF
V gene: TRBV5-1; J gene: TRBJ2-5; CDR3 protein: CASSQITGGAETQYF
V gene: TRBV6-5; J gene: TRBJ2-7; CDR3 protein: CASSGQGDEQYF
V gene: TRBV4-2; J gene: TRBJ2-3; CDR3 protein: CASSFRLAEGGDTQYF
V gene: TRBV3-1/TRBV3-2; J gene: TRBJ2-3; CDR3 protein: CASSQAKTGGRDTQYF
V gene: TRBV18; J gene: TRBJ2-7; CDR3 protein: CASSPPIGTAYEQYF
V gene: TRBV24-1; J gene: TRBJ1-1; CDR3 protein: CATTPYGAFF
V gene: TRBV28; J gene: TRBJ1-4; CDR3 protein: CASSERQGDEKLFF
V gene: TRBV30; J gene: TRBJ2-7; CDR3 protein: CAWKQAAYEQYF
V gene: TRBV19; J gene: TRBJ2-7; CDR3 protein: CASSEGTGVEQYF